The sequence of this T cell receptor beta chain was determined in a study of Graves' ophthalmopathy and Graves' hyperthyroidism. Study as a whole: Stable hyperthyroidism meant no progression to ophthalmopathy within 18 months of follow-up.

Germline V gene sequence: CDR1 ENHRY, CDR2 SYGVKD. The CDR3 extends over 14 amino acids. CDR3 regions of TCR beta were amplified from RNA transcripts. The workflow started with a first-round RT-PCR run with HTBI primers and then moved on to a second-round multiplex PCR. TCRdb itself ran the multiplex PCR reads through MiXCR, one entry per CDR3 protein. Of over a million distinct CDR3 sequences in the sample, less than 45% are singletons; the top ten hold around 10%. This clonotype has a single count. One junction end does not reproduce the germline sequence, and a read error may be involved. This chain uses TRBV10-3 with TRBJ2-2; possibly TRBD1 for D (6 bases). Source material: peripheral blood or thyroid tissue (not recorded which). This clonotype originated in an adult man with Graves' hyperthyroidism. CDR3 loop: CATSAGAFTGELFF. As DNA, the CDR3 is TGTGCCACCAGTGCAGGGGCTTTTACCGGGGAGCTGTTTTTT.